Listed here are 32 T cell receptor beta chains from one sample, sequenced in a study of control samples from healthy donors and cancer patients. The assay was immunoSEQ multiplex PCR, and TCRdb's table has in-frame clones only and misses some. Counted here are approximately 100,000 clones, approximately 86% occurring once; the ten biggest clones make up 13% to 15%. Sequencing used blood. Source of these receptors: a man under 40 in good health.

This chain connects TRBV7-9 to TRBJ2-7; D is uncertain. V was trimmed by 7 bases and J by 0 bases, leaving 13 bases between them. Germline lookup yields CDR1 SEHNR and CDR2 FQNEAQ (reference sequence). The CDR3 runs 14 residues. Here the CDR3 reads CASTRREGSYEQYF. The CDR3, as DNA: TGTGCCAGCACCCGAAGGGAAGGCTCCTACGAGCAGTACTTC.

The chain uses TRBV24-1 and TRBJ2-3, with D hard to call. The CDR3 is 13 amino acids. Germline CDR1 is KGHDR and CDR2 is SFDVKD. The V end lost 5 bases, the J end lost 1 base, and 6 bases lay between the germline ends. The CDR3 region is CATSGSGTDTQYF. For the CDR3, the DNA is TGTGCCACCAGTGGGTCTGGCACAGATACGCAGTATTTT.

CDR3 region: CASSPPWDTQYF. CDR3 nucleotide sequence: TGTGCCAGCAGTCCGCCCTGGGATACGCAGTATTTT. The V and J genes are TRBV12-3 or TRBV12-4 and TRBJ2-3; D is ambiguous. V was shortened by 5 bases and J by 6 bases, with 9 bases between the two germline ends. CDR3 length: 12 residues.

The chain couples TRBV3-1 (or the pseudogene TRBV3-2) to TRBJ2-1, with D maybe TRBD1 (5 bases). Trimming cost V 5 bases and J 3 bases, with 8 bases left between them. Germline CDR1 and CDR2: LGHDT and YNNKEL (reference sequence). The CDR3 is made up of 13 amino acids. This chain's CDR3 is CASSGDSYNEQFF. In nucleotides, the CDR3 is TGTGCCAGCAGCGGCGACAGCTACAATGAGCAGTTCTTC.

This clone was seen once. V and J are TRBV19 and TRBJ1-2; perhaps TRBD1 as D (5 bases). The V end was cut by 7 bases, the J end by 2 bases, with 20 bases between. Germline CDR1 is LNHDA and CDR2 is SQIVND (reference sequence). This CDR3 has 16 amino acids. CDR3 region: CASTTPLGTTNYGYTF. The CDR3 DNA reads TGTGCCAGTACCACCCCGTTGGGGACCACGAACTATGGCTACACCTTC. The full variable domain, with the rest looked up from reference TRBV19 and TRBJ1-2, is DGGITQSPKYLFRKEGQNVTLSCEQNLNHDAMYWYRQDPGQGLRLIYYSQIVNDFQKGDIAEGYSVSREKKESFPLTVTSAQKNPTAFYLCASTTPLGTTNYGYTFGSGTRLTVV.

This clone was observed a single time. This rearrangement joins TRBV19 to TRBJ2-1; a possible D gene is TRBD2 (6 bases). Germline loops: CDR1 LNHDA, CDR2 SQIVND (reference sequence). Trimming left V 4 bases short and J 0 bases short, with 13 bases between. The CDR3 covers 16 residues. The CDR3 sequence: CASSSGTFSSYNEQFF. CDR3 nucleotides: TGTGCCAGTAGTAGCGGGACTTTCAGCTCCTACAATGAGCAGTTCTTC.

This clone came up once. The chain recombines TRBV5-6 with TRBJ1-2; the D is unclear. V lost 5 bases, J lost 3 bases, and 14 bases lay in between. CDR3 length equals 14 residues. Germline values: CDR1 SGHDT, CDR2 YYEEEE. The CDR3 region has the DNA TGTGCCAGCAGTCGGGCCCCAGCGGACTATGGCTACACCTTC. It codes for CASSRAPADYGYTF.

This clone was seen a single time. This chain joins TRBV9 and TRBJ2-2; D is unresolved. V lost 4 bases to trimming and J lost 0 bases, with 13 bases between them. Germline V lookup: CDR1 SGDLS, CDR2 YYNGEE. This CDR3 spans 16 amino acids. The CDR3 spells CASSFLPETNTGELFF. In DNA form, the CDR3 reads TGTGCCAGCAGCTTCCTTCCAGAGACGAACACCGGGGAGCTGTTTTTT.

This clone was seen just once. This chain links TRBV6-2 or TRBV6-3 with TRBJ2-3, with D maybe TRBD1 (6 bases). V shed 2 bases and J shed 4 bases, with 22 bases lying between them. Per the germline V gene, CDR1 is MNHEY and CDR2 is SVGEGT. CDR3 length: 18 amino acids. In DNA, the CDR3 is TGTGCCAGCAGTTACGTCCCGGACAGCCGCCCTTCATCAGATACGCAGTATTTT. Translating it yields CASSYVPDSRPSSDTQYF.

The chain has TRBV7-8 and TRBJ1-1; tentatively, D is TRBD1 (6 bases). The CDR3 is made up of 16 amino acids. Trimming removed 3 bases from V and 3 bases from J, with 17 bases in between. The germline V gene encodes CDR1 SGHVS and CDR2 FQNEAQ. CDR3 sequence: CASSFLQGTADTEAFF. The CDR3 bases are TGTGCCAGCAGCTTCCTGCAGGGGACCGCGGACACTGAAGCTTTCTTT. The whole variable domain, remainder taken from reference TRBV7-8 and TRBJ1-1, is GAGVSQSPRYKVAKRGQDVALRCDPISGHVSLFWYQQALGQGPEFLTYFQNEAQLDKSGLPSDRFFAERPEGSVSTLKIQRTQQEDSAVYLCASSFLQGTADTEAFFGQGTRLTVV.

The table lists this clone with a few counts. At the DNA level, this CDR3 is encoded by other sequences in the same sample as well. This chain uses TRBV7-2 with TRBJ1-2, with D perhaps matching TRBD1 (5 bases). CDR3 length equals 13 residues. From germline, CDR1 is SGHTA and CDR2 FQGNSA. The germline V and J ends were trimmed by 1 base and 2 bases, with 5 bases remaining between them. CDR3 sequence (DNA): TGTGCCAGCAGCTTAGGGACAAACTATGGCTACACCTTC. It encodes CASSLGTNYGYTF.

This chain connects TRBV7-9 to TRBJ2-7; TRBD2 matches 7 bases. Per germline, CDR1 SEHNR and CDR2 FQNEAQ (reference sequence). This CDR3 has 13 amino acids. V lost 5 bases to trimming and J lost 6 bases; unmatched junction nucleotides: 7. The CDR3 region is CASSQPGGIEQYF. The CDR3, as DNA: TGTGCCAGCAGCCAACCGGGGGGAATCGAGCAGTACTTC.

This clone appeared a single time. The rearrangement links TRBV10-2 to TRBJ1-3; tentative D call: TRBD1 (6 bases). Trimming took 5 bases from V and 6 from J, leaving 11 bases between them. The CDR3 runs 13 residues. The germline gives CDR1 WSHSY, CDR2 SAAADI. The CDR3 loop reads CASSNGQPNTIYF. The CDR3 region has the DNA TGCGCCAGCAGTAATGGACAGCCAAACACCATATATTTT.

V and J are TRBV19 and TRBJ2-3; TRBD2 might be the D (6 bases). CDR1 and CDR2 (germline): LNHDA, SQIVND (reference sequence). The CDR3 length is 15 residues. Deletions cut 5 bases from V and 8 bases from J, with 20 bases between. CDR3: CASSVGAGSSGTQYF. The CDR3 region has the DNA TGTGCCAGTAGTGTTGGGGCGGGAAGTTCCGGTACGCAGTATTTT.

This rearrangement joins TRBV5-4 to TRBJ1-2, with 10 bases aligning to TRBD1. V gave up 9 bases and J gave up 5 bases; unmatched junction bases: 16. Germline lookup yields CDR1 SGHNT and CDR2 YYREEE (reference sequence). The CDR3 extends over 16 amino acids. CDR3 amino acids: CATYQGTGDFLYGYTF. DNA of the CDR3: TGTGCCACCTACCAGGGGACAGGGGATTTTCTTTATGGCTACACCTTC.

The chain couples TRBV7-3 to TRBJ2-1; possible D gene TRBD2, 5 bases. Per germline, CDR1 SGHTA and CDR2 FQGTGA. V shed 5 bases and J shed 5 bases, with 10 bases lying between them. The CDR3 spans 13 residues. The CDR3 DNA reads as TGTGCCAGCAGCCGTGCACTAGACAATGAGCAGTTCTTC. This codes for CASSRALDNEQFF.

The chain is built from TRBV2 and TRBJ2-5; the D is unclear. Germline V gives CDR1 SNHLY, CDR2 FYNNEI. The V end was cut by 6 bases, the J end by 3 bases, with 5 bases between. This CDR3 comprises 11 residues. The CDR3 spells CASRGEETQYF. In nucleotides, the CDR3 is TGTGCCAGCAGAGGTGAAGAGACCCAGTACTTC.

The V gene is TRBV9, the J gene TRBJ2-7, with D perhaps matching TRBD2 (6 bases). CDR1 SGDLS and CDR2 YYNGEE come from the germline V gene. The length of the CDR3 is 13 residues. V was clipped by 4 bases and J by 5 bases, with 13 bases between them. The CDR3 loop is CASSPWGDHEQYF. Written as DNA, the CDR3 is TGTGCCAGCAGCCCATGGGGGGACCACGAGCAGTACTTC.

The chain uses TRBV5-6 and TRBJ1-1, with 7 bases identical to TRBD1. CDR3 length equals 14 residues. Germline V gene data show CDR1 as SGHDT and CDR2 as YYEEEE. Trimming at V came to 4 bases and at J to 4 bases, leaving 7 bases not matched to a gene. The DNA for the CDR3 is TGTGCCAGCAGCATGAGCTACAGGGGCACTGAAGCTTTCTTT. Its protein product is CASSMSYRGTEAFF.

The V gene is TRBV15, the J gene TRBJ2-7, with a tentative D call TRBD2 (5 bases). V lost 0 bases to trimming and J lost 3 bases, with 15 bases between them. CDR3 length: 16 amino acids. In germline, CDR1 is LNHNV, CDR2 YYDKDF (reference sequence). The CDR3 DNA reads as TGTGCCACCAGCAGAGATGAGCTTAGCGAGCACTACGAGCAGTACTTC. As protein: CATSRDELSEHYEQYF.

The chain recombines TRBV2 with TRBJ2-3; 8 bases agree with TRBD2. CDR1 and CDR2 (germline): SNHLY, FYNNEI. CDR3 length: 13 residues. V lost 5 bases and J lost 6; bases outside the gene matches: 4. The CDR3 DNA follows: TGTGCCAGCAGTCAGACTAGCGTGGATACGCAGTATTTT. Protein sequence: CASSQTSVDTQYF.

This chain uses TRBV14 with TRBJ1-4, with a possible D match to TRBD1 (5 bases). Per germline, CDR1 SGHDN and CDR2 FVKESK. The CDR3 loop spans 15 amino acids. V was trimmed by 3 bases and J by 7 bases, leaving 15 bases between them. This CDR3 is CASSHWDGGSEKLFF. The CDR3 DNA is TGTGCCAGCAGCCATTGGGACGGTGGTTCTGAAAAACTGTTTTTT.

This rearrangement joins TRBV4-1 to TRBJ2-7; D is possibly TRBD1 or TRBD2 (5 bases each). Germline CDR1 reads MGHRA; CDR2 reads YSYEKL. V gave up 0 bases and J gave up 2 bases, with 17 bases separating them. The CDR3 contains 17 residues. The CDR3 here is CASSQEAGTDLTYEQYF. CDR3 in DNA: TGCGCCAGCAGCCAAGAGGCCGGGACCGATTTAACCTACGAGCAGTACTTC.

The V gene is TRBV30, the J gene TRBJ2-7; D remains unclear. The V gene lost 1 base and the J gene lost 2 bases, with 9 bases spanning the gap. This CDR3 has 13 amino acids. Germline assignment: CDR1 GTSNPN and CDR2 SVGIG (reference sequence). The CDR3 loop reads CAWSELGPYEQYF. The CDR3 nucleotides are TGTGCCTGGAGTGAACTGGGTCCCTACGAGCAGTACTTC. The whole variable domain, remainder taken from reference TRBV30 and TRBJ2-7, is SQTIHQWPATLVQPVGSPLSLECTVEGTSNPNLYWYRQAAGRGLQLLFYSVGIGQISSEVPQNLSASRPQDRQFILSSKKLLLSDSGFYLCAWSELGPYEQYFGPGTRLTVT.

This chain joins TRBV5-6 and TRBJ2-3, with 9 positions matching TRBD1. The CDR3 is 17 amino acids. Germline V gene sequence: CDR1 SGHDT, CDR2 YYEEEE. The J segment lost 2 bases and the V segment lost 4 bases, leaving 11 bases of the junction unmatched. CDR3 protein: CASSPLRNRGPTDTQYF. For the CDR3, the DNA is TGTGCCAGCAGCCCCTTACGGAACAGGGGGCCCACAGATACGCAGTATTTT.

The chain employs TRBV3-1 (or the pseudogene TRBV3-2) and TRBJ2-1; TRBD1 matches at 8 bases. V dropped 0 bases and J dropped 12; count of bases not matched to a gene: 10. Germline V gene data show CDR1 as LGHDT and CDR2 as YNNKEL (reference sequence). CDR3 length equals 15 residues. CDR3 sequence: CASSQDRLRGQGQFF. As DNA, the CDR3 is TGTGCCAGCAGCCAAGATAGGCTCCGTGGACAGGGGCAGTTCTTC.

The V and J genes are TRBV30 and TRBJ2-7; weak D call: TRBD2 (6 bases). Germline V gives CDR1 GTSNPN, CDR2 SVGIG (reference sequence). V shed 5 bases and J shed 3 bases, with 14 bases lying between them. The length of the CDR3 is 13 residues. As DNA, the CDR3 is TGTGCCTGGGAACCGGGACTGAACTACGAGCAGTACTTC. The encoded protein is CAWEPGLNYEQYF.

V gene TRBV12-5 combines with J gene TRBJ1-3, with D unresolved. This CDR3 is built from 14 residues. Germline V CDR1 and CDR2: LGHNT, FRNRAP. Deletions cut 6 bases from V and 4 bases from J, with 13 bases between. The CDR3 here is CASGGPWAGNTIYF. The DNA for the CDR3 is TGTGCTAGTGGAGGACCGTGGGCAGGAAACACCATATATTTT.

This chain links TRBV18 with TRBJ2-3, with 7 bases identical to TRBD1. This CDR3 region has 14 residues. Germline assignment: CDR1 KGHSH and CDR2 LQKENI. Losses at the gene ends were 6 bases for V and 4 bases for J; bases not matched to a gene: 7. The CDR3 region is CASSPTGTPDTQYF. DNA of the CDR3: TGTGCCAGCTCCCCGACAGGGACCCCAGATACGCAGTATTTT.

The chain has TRBV20-1 and TRBJ1-6, with a possible D match to TRBD1 (6 bases). V lost 3 bases and J 5 bases, leaving 17 bases between the germline ends. Germline CDR1 is DFQATT and CDR2 is SNEGSKA (reference sequence). The CDR3 consists of 16 residues. The CDR3 spells CSASRGQISNNSPLHF. The CDR3 DNA is TGCAGTGCTAGTCGGGGGCAGATTTCGAATAATTCACCCCTCCACTTT.

This clone was detected only a few times. V is TRBV27 and J is TRBJ2-7; D not certain. The CDR3 length is 13 residues. The V end lost 5 bases, the J end lost 3 bases, and 11 bases lay between the germline ends. Germline CDR1 and CDR2: MNHEY and SMNVEV (reference sequence). The CDR3 region has the DNA TGTGCCAGCAGTCCCCTGACGGGCTACGAGCAGTACTTC. Translating gives CASSPLTGYEQYF.

This clone was counted a few times. The chain joins TRBV9 to TRBJ1-6; maybe TRBD1 (6 bases). Deletions cut 7 bases from V and 0 bases from J, with 20 bases between. The CDR3 length is 18 residues. Germline V lookup: CDR1 SGDLS, CDR2 YYNGEE. Here the CDR3 reads CASAGYRDGSSYNSPLHF. Written as DNA, the CDR3 is TGTGCCAGCGCGGGGTACAGGGACGGTAGCTCCTATAATTCACCCCTCCACTTT.